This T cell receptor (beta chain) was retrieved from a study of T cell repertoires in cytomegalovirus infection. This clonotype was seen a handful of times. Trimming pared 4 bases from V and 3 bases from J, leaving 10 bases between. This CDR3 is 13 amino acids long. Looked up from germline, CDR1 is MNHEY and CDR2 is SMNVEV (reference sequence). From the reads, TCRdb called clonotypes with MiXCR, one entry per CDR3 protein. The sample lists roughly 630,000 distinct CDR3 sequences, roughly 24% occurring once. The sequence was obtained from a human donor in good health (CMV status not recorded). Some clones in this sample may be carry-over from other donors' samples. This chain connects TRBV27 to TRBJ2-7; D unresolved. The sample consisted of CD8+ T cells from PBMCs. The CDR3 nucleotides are TGTGCCAGCAGTTCCCAGGCTTTCTACGAGCAGTACGTC. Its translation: CASSSQAFYEQYV.